This T cell receptor (beta chain) is drawn from a study of T cells in Graves' hyperthyroidism and ophthalmopathy. This clonotype was seen only a few times. RNA transcripts provided the source from which TCR beta CDR3 regions were amplified. The TCR CDR3 first-round RT-PCR relied on the HTBI primer set. TCRdb analysed the multiplex PCR reads with MiXCR anew, one entry per CDR3 protein. Altogether about 590,000 distinct CDR3 sequences are present, approximately 15% being singletons, with the ten largest covering around 6.6%. The CDR3 spans 12 residues. V dropped 2 bases and J dropped 1 base, with 1 base sitting between them. CDR1 and CDR2 (germline): MNHNY, SVGAGI (reference sequence).

The chain combines TRBV6-6 with TRBJ2-3; no firm D call. This clonotype was sampled from a woman aged 25 to 39 with Graves' hyperthyroidism. Sequencing input: blood. CDR3 in amino acids: CASSYRTDTQYF. The CDR3, as DNA: TGTGCCAGCAGTTACCGCACAGATACGCAGTATTTT.